The TCR beta chain described here comes from a study of T cell changes during pregnancy in multiple sclerosis. The CDR3 loop spans 16 amino acids. Germline V gene lookup returns CDR1 ENHRY and CDR2 SYGVKD. After removal of 5 bases from V and 3 bases from J, the junction contained 11 bases not matched to a gene. Sequenced by immunoSEQ multiplex PCR; TCRdb stores in-frame clones only, minus some. The profile shows fewer than 50,000 clones, more than 70% of them singletons. The source is a female donor with multiple sclerosis, enrolled in a pregnancy study. The rearrangement uses TRBV10-3 and TRBJ1-1; 8 bases are a match to TRBD1. This specimen consisted of CD8+ T cells from peripheral blood mononuclear cells, obtained in the third trimester of pregnancy. CDR3 in amino acids: CAISNKDQGADTEAFF. The CDR3, as DNA: TGTGCCATCAGTAACAAAGACCAGGGGGCTGACACTGAAGCTTTCTTT.